One and the same sample provided the 3 T cell receptor beta chains below, sequenced in a study of cytomegalovirus exposure and HLA in healthy donors. PCR was performed using 60 Vbeta and 13 Jbeta primers. Sequenced by immunoSEQ multiplex PCR; TCRdb stores in-frame clones only, minus some. The sample includes roughly 140,000 clones, more than 75% of them seen just once. Material: PBMCs. Source of these receptors: a woman in her forties in good health and CMV-seropositive.

This clone was detected only a few times. The V call is TRBV7-9, the J call TRBJ2-5; D not certain. There are 14 residues in the CDR3. Germline CDR1 SEHNR, CDR2 FQNEAQ (reference sequence). Trimming shortened V by 5 bases and J by 2 bases, and 12 bases separated the two germline ends. The CDR3 protein is CASSRMATQETQYF. For the CDR3, the DNA is TGTGCCAGCAGCCGGATGGCGACTCAAGAGACCCAGTACTTC.

This sequence joins TRBV5-1 and TRBJ2-6; TRBD1 aligns across 7 bases. The CDR3 totals 18 residues. V was clipped by 4 bases and J by 1 base; unmatched bases: 11. Germline V gene sequence: CDR1 SGHRS, CDR2 YFSETQ. CDR3 nucleotide sequence: TGCGCCAGCAGCCCCGGCCCGGACAGGACGTCTGGGGCCAACGTCCTGACTTTC. Translation: CASSPGPDRTSGANVLTF.

This clone was observed a handful of times. This chain joins TRBV6-5 and TRBJ2-3, with 7 bases that match TRBD2. Germline CDR1 MNHEY, CDR2 SVGAGI. This CDR3 is built from 14 residues. Trimming removed 5 bases from V and 0 bases from J; junction bases left unmatched: 2. The chain's CDR3 is CASSVAGSTDTQYF. CDR3 bases: TGTGCCAGCAGTGTAGCGGGCAGCACAGATACGCAGTATTTT.